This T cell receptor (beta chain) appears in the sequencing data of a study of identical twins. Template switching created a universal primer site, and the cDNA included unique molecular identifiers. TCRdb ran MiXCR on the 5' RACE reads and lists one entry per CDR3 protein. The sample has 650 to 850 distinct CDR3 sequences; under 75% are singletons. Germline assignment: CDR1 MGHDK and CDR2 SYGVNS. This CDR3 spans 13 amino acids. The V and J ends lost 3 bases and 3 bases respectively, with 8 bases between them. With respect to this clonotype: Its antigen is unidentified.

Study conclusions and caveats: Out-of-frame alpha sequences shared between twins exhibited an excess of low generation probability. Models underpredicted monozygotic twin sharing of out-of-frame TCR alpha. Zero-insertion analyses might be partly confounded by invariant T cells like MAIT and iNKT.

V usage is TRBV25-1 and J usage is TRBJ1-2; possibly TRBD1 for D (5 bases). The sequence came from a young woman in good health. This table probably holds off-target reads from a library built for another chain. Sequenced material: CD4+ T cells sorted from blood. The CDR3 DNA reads TGTGCCAGCAGTGATAAACAGGACTATGGCTACACCTTC. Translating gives CASSDKQDYGYTF.